The 26 T cell receptor beta chains in this list originate from one sample, sequenced in a study of OX40 agonist ivuxolimab in advanced cancers. Produced via immunoSEQ multiplex PCR; TCRdb's table is partial and in-frame only. The sample lists 90,000 to 100,000 clones; around nine tenths were seen once. The input for sequencing was CD4+ or CD8+ T cells sorted from blood, taken in a trial of the OX40 agonist ivuxolimab. These receptors were collected from an adult with an advanced solid tumor such as melanoma, head and neck, liver or kidney cancer.

Comment on this clone: One junction end disagrees with the germline gene, perhaps due to a read error. This rearrangement joins TRBV2 to TRBJ2-1; the D gene is possibly TRBD2 (5 bases). Germline CDR1 reads SNHLY; CDR2 reads FYNNEI. CDR3 length equals 11 residues. The CDR3 sequence is CASRAAGGRVF. The CDR3 nucleotides read TGTGCCAGCAGGGCGGCGGGCGGCCGTGTCTTC.

A remark on this clone: Distinct nucleotide sequences in the sample also encode this CDR3. The rearrangement links TRBV5-6 to TRBJ2-7; D is ambiguous. Germline V lookup: CDR1 SGHDT, CDR2 YYEEEE. The CDR3 loop spans 11 amino acids. The V gene lost 1 base and the J gene lost 6 bases, with 5 bases spanning the gap. The CDR3 DNA sequence: TGTGCCAGCAGCTTGCCGGGCGAGCAGTACTTC. Residues: CASSLPGEQYF.

The V call is TRBV5-6, the J call TRBJ2-7; tentative D call: TRBD1 (5 bases). The CDR3 covers 15 residues. From germline, CDR1 is SGHDT and CDR2 YYEEEE. V was trimmed by 4 bases and J by 5 bases, leaving 19 bases between them. CDR3 nucleotide sequence: TGTGCCAGCAGCGTGGGGATTGAGTCAGGGAACGAGCAGTACTTC. It is translated as CASSVGIESGNEQYF.

V gene TRBV5-6 combines with J gene TRBJ2-3; D might be TRBD1 or TRBD2, each matching 5 bases. V lost 3 bases and J lost 5, with 16 bases in between. Germline V gene sequence: CDR1 SGHDT, CDR2 YYEEEE. The CDR3 covers 15 residues. The CDR3 spells CASSSGTPTVDTQYF. The DNA of the CDR3 is TGTGCCAGCAGCTCCGGGACCCCGACAGTAGATACGCAGTATTTT.

V gene TRBV5-4 combines with J gene TRBJ1-3; D is uncertain. Trimming removed 0 bases at V and 0 bases at J, with 7 bases between. Germline CDR1 SGHNT, CDR2 YYREEE (reference sequence). The CDR3 is 15 amino acids. CDR3 nucleotides: TGTGCCAGCAGCTTGGATCCGGACTCTGGAAACACCATATATTTT. Translating it yields CASSLDPDSGNTIYF. Variable domain in full (rest from reference TRBV5-4 and TRBJ1-3): ETGVTQSPTHLIKTRGQQVTLRCSSQSGHNTVSWYQQALGQGPQFIFQYYREEENGRGNFPPRFSGLQFPNYSSELNVNALELDDSALYLCASSLDPDSGNTIYFGEGSWLTVV.

The rearrangement joins TRBV2 to TRBJ2-7; D gene uncertain. V lost 6 bases and J lost 0, with 15 bases in between. Looked up from germline, CDR1 is SNHLY and CDR2 is FYNNEI. The CDR3 contains 15 residues. Here the CDR3 DNA reads TGTGCCAGCAGCGGCGAGGCGTTGAGCTCCTACGAGCAGTACTTC. Amino acid sequence: CASSGEALSSYEQYF.

The chain combines TRBV5-4 with TRBJ2-1; 10 bases fit TRBD1. Unmatched junction bases numbered 5, after V lost 0 bases and J lost 5 bases. From germline, CDR1 is SGHNT and CDR2 YYREEE (reference sequence). The CDR3 extends over 16 amino acids. CDR3: CASSLGGTGADNEQFF. In DNA form, the CDR3 reads TGTGCCAGCAGCTTGGGTGGGACAGGGGCCGACAATGAGCAGTTCTTC.

The genes are TRBV10-1 and TRBJ2-5, with a tentative D call TRBD1 (5 bases). The CDR3 spans 13 residues. The germline V gene encodes CDR1 WNHNN and CDR2 SYGVQD (reference sequence). The V and J ends lost 0 bases and 7 bases respectively, with 9 bases between them. CDR3 loop: CASSESTVGTQYF. CDR3 nucleotide sequence: TGCGCCAGCAGTGAGTCGACAGTAGGGACCCAGTACTTC.

The chain combines TRBV18 with TRBJ2-1, with 11 bases matching TRBD2. The CDR3 is 18 amino acids. The junction had 10 bases not matched to a gene; V was cut back by 3 bases and J by 3 bases. Germline-derived CDR1 and CDR2 are KGHSH and LQKENI. The DNA of the CDR3 is TGTGCCAGCTCACCGGCATCCCTGACTAGCGGGAACTACAATGAGCAGTTCTTC. This sequence encodes CASSPASLTSGNYNEQFF. Full variable domain (rest looked up from reference TRBV18 and TRBJ2-1): NAGVMQNPRHLVRRRGQEARLRCSPMKGHSHVYWYRQLPEEGLKFMVYLQKENIIDESGMPKERFSAEFPKEGPSILRIQQVVRGDSAAYFCASSPASLTSGNYNEQFFGPGTRLTVL.

The chain uses TRBV6-5 and TRBJ1-4; 8 positions match TRBD1. The CDR3 contains 16 residues. Per germline, CDR1 MNHEY and CDR2 SVGAGI. V lost 2 bases, J lost 7 bases, and 9 bases stayed unmatched. This CDR3 is CASSYARTGLGEKLFF. CDR3 nucleotides: TGTGCCAGCAGTTACGCCCGGACAGGGCTTGGTGAAAAACTGTTTTTT.

The chain uses TRBV7-9 and TRBJ2-7, with 10 bases matching TRBD2. The CDR3 runs to 17 residues. The junction had 16 bases not matched to a gene; V was cut back by 5 bases and J by 6 bases. Germline CDR1 SEHNR, CDR2 FQNEAQ (reference sequence). CDR3 residues: CASSPPFPSGRALEQYF. CDR3 DNA: TGTGCCAGCAGCCCCCCCTTTCCGAGCGGGAGGGCCCTCGAGCAGTACTTC.

A word on this clone: The junction and the germline gene differ at one end; a read error may be behind it. V gene TRBV7-7 combines with J gene TRBJ2-2, with a tentative D call TRBD2 (6 bases). Germline CDR1 and CDR2: SSHAT and FNYEAQ (reference sequence). The CDR3 consists of 16 residues. CDR3 protein: CASSLASGGGTGELFF. Here the CDR3 DNA reads TGTGCTAGCAGCTTAGCCTCCGGGGGTGGAACCGGGGAGCTGTTTTTT. Full variable domain (rest looked up from reference TRBV7-7 and TRBJ2-2): GAGVSQSPRYKVTKRGQDVTLRCDPISSHATLYWYQQALGQGPEFLTYFNYEAQPDKSGLPSDRFSAERPEGSISTLTIQRTEQRDSAMYRCASSLASGGGTGELFFGEGSRLTVL.

The CDR3 sequence is CASSLMGASGSYNEQFF. CDR3 in DNA: TGTGCCAGCAGCCTCATGGGCGCTAGCGGGAGCTACAATGAGCAGTTCTTC. This chain connects TRBV7-2 to TRBJ2-1; 10 bases line up with TRBD2. The length of the CDR3 is 17 residues. V dropped 5 bases and J dropped 3; count of bases not matched to a gene: 10. Looked up from germline, CDR1 is SGHTA and CDR2 is FQGNSA.

The genes are TRBV11-2 and TRBJ2-2, with 10 bases lining up with TRBD1. CDR1 and CDR2 from the germline V gene are SGHAT and FQNNGV. The CDR3 contains 15 residues. Germline trimming cut 4 bases from V and 8 bases from J; bases unmatched to any gene: 7. Here the CDR3 reads CASSSRQGAGGELFF. The DNA of the CDR3 is TGTGCCAGCAGCTCTCGACAGGGGGCAGGGGGGGAGCTGTTTTTT.

The genes are TRBV28 and TRBJ2-7; no reliable D call. CDR3 length: 11 amino acids. CDR1 is MDHEN and CDR2 is SYDVKM in the germline V gene. Trimming shortened V by 10 bases and J by 0 bases, and 7 bases separated the two germline ends. CDR3 loop: CATTSSYEQYF. CDR3 sequence (DNA): TGTGCCACTACGAGCTCCTACGAGCAGTACTTC.

V gene TRBV19 combines with J gene TRBJ1-1; tentatively, D is TRBD1 (6 bases). The length of the CDR3 is 14 residues. Germline V gene sequence: CDR1 LNHDA, CDR2 SQIVND (reference sequence). V was trimmed by 9 bases and J by 6 bases, leaving 20 bases between them. For the CDR3, the DNA is TGTGCCAGCCTAACTCGGGGGGGCAAAGCTGAAGCTTTCTTT. Protein sequence: CASLTRGGKAEAFF. The complete variable domain, with remaining parts taken from reference TRBV19 and TRBJ1-1, reads DGGITQSPKYLFRKEGQNVTLSCEQNLNHDAMYWYRQDPGQGLRLIYYSQIVNDFQKGDIAEGYSVSREKKESFPLTVTSAQKNPTAFYLCASLTRGGKAEAFFGQGTRLTVV.

This chain uses TRBV9 with TRBJ2-2, with D unclear. The CDR3 spans 18 residues. Trimming left V 4 bases short and J 6 bases short, with 25 bases between. Germline V gives CDR1 SGDLS, CDR2 YYNGEE. CDR3 sequence reads: CASSPLTTDPFLSGELFF. The CDR3, as DNA: TGTGCCAGCAGCCCCCTCACTACCGATCCCTTCCTTTCCGGGGAGCTGTTTTTT.

This clone has just one count. The genes are TRBV19 and TRBJ2-5; D is uncertain. This CDR3 is built from 15 residues. Between the trimmed V and J ends, which lost 7 bases and 1 base, there was a span of 16 bases. Germline CDR1 LNHDA, CDR2 SQIVND (reference sequence). The CDR3 loop is CASKRTRGSQETQYF. The CDR3 DNA reads as TGTGCCAGTAAGAGGACCCGTGGCAGCCAAGAGACCCAGTACTTC.

A single count supports this clone. This chain uses TRBV5-4 with TRBJ2-6; 7 bases fit TRBD1. The CDR3 is 17 amino acids. Germline V gene data show CDR1 as SGHNT and CDR2 as YYREEE (reference sequence). Unmatched junction bases numbered 5, after V lost 0 bases and J lost 2 bases. The CDR3 sequence is CASSLGGQPPGANVLTF. The CDR3 region has the DNA TGTGCCAGCAGCTTGGGGGGACAGCCACCTGGGGCCAACGTCCTGACTTTC.

This clone has only a few counts. The genes are TRBV7-8 and TRBJ1-3, with a weak D call TRBD1 (5 bases). This CDR3 is built from 15 residues. Looked up from germline, CDR1 is SGHVS and CDR2 is FQNEAQ. Trimming stripped 4 bases from V and 0 bases from J, with 10 bases between. The CDR3 coding sequence is TGTGCCAGCAGCTCGGGACCGTTCTCTGGAAACACCATATATTTT. This sequence encodes CASSSGPFSGNTIYF. Variable domain in full (rest from reference TRBV7-8 and TRBJ1-3): GAGVSQSPRYKVAKRGQDVALRCDPISGHVSLFWYQQALGQGPEFLTYFQNEAQLDKSGLPSDRFFAERPEGSVSTLKIQRTQQEDSAVYLCASSSGPFSGNTIYFGEGSWLTVV.

The rearrangement joins TRBV4-3 to TRBJ2-1, with 7 bases matching TRBD1. The germline V gene has CDR1 LGHNA and CDR2 YSLEER. The CDR3 has 16 amino acids. V lost 4 bases to trimming and J lost 4 bases; unmatched junction nucleotides: 10. The CDR3 nucleotides read TGCGCCAGCAGCCTCCGATGGGACAGCTTATACAATGAGCAGTTCTTC. Translating gives CASSLRWDSLYNEQFF.

The chain has TRBV27 and TRBJ2-2; 10 bases fit TRBD2. CDR3 size: 17 residues. The germline V gene has CDR1 MNHEY and CDR2 SMNVEV (reference sequence). V lost 2 bases to trimming and J lost 5 bases; unmatched junction nucleotides: 8. CDR3 DNA: TGTGCCAGCAGTTTAGAGGGCAGCGGGAGGGGGACCGGGGAGCTGTTTTTT. This translates into CASSLEGSGRGTGELFF.

V and J are TRBV28 and TRBJ1-1; D is uncertain. The V end lost 5 bases, the J end lost 1 base, and 29 bases lay between the germline ends. This CDR3 region has 20 residues. CDR1 is MDHEN, CDR2 SYDVKM, per germline. This chain's CDR3 is CASSHLQDYNTPVSNTEAFF. CDR3 coding DNA: TGTGCCAGCAGTCACCTCCAGGACTACAATACACCCGTCTCGAACACTGAAGCTTTCTTT.

The genes are TRBV2 and TRBJ2-7; D might be TRBD2 (5 bases). The V end lost 4 bases, the J end lost 2 bases, and 12 bases lay between the germline ends. The germline CDR1 and CDR2 sequences are SNHLY and FYNNEI. The CDR3 runs to 14 residues. CDR3 DNA sequence: TGTGCCAGCAGTGCCCTGAGGGCCGCCTACGAGCAGTACTTC. It specifies CASSALRAAYEQYF.

V is TRBV4-1 and J is TRBJ2-3, with D possibly called TRBD1 or TRBD2 (5 bases each). This CDR3 is built from 15 residues. Trimming removed 4 bases at V and 3 bases at J, with 14 bases between. Looked up from germline, CDR1 is MGHRA and CDR2 is YSYEKL. CDR3 coding DNA: TGCGCCAGCAGCCCCCGGGACCTGGGGACAGATACGCAGTATTTT. Translation gives CASSPRDLGTDTQYF.

V and J are TRBV5-1 and TRBJ2-1; D gene ambiguous. Trimming shortened V by 3 bases and J by 5 bases, and 9 bases separated the two germline ends. This CDR3 spans 13 amino acids. CDR1 is SGHRS and CDR2 is YFSETQ in the germline V gene. The CDR3 region has the DNA TGCGCCAGCAGCTCTAGACTTAACAATGAGCAGTTCTTC. Its protein is CASSSRLNNEQFF.